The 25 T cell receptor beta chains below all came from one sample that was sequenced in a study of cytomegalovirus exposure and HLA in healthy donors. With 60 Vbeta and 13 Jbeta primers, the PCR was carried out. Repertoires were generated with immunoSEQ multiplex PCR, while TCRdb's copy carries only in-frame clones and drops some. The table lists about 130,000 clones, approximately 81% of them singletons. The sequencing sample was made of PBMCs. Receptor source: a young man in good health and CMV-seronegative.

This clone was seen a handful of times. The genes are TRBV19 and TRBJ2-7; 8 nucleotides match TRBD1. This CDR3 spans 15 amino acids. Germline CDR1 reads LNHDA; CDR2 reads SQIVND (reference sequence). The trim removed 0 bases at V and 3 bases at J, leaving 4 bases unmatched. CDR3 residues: CASSIDGTGLYEQYF. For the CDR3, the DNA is TGTGCCAGTAGTATAGACGGGACAGGTCTCTACGAGCAGTACTTC. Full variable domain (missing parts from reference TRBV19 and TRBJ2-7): DGGITQSPKYLFRKEGQNVTLSCEQNLNHDAMYWYRQDPGQGLRLIYYSQIVNDFQKGDIAEGYSVSREKKESFPLTVTSAQKNPTAFYLCASSIDGTGLYEQYFGPGTRLTVT.

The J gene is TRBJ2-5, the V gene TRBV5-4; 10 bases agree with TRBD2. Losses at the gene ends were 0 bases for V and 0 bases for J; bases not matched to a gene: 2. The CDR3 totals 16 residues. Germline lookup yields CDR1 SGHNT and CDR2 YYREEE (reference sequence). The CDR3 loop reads CASSLVAGGNQETQYF. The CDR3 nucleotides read TGTGCCAGCAGCTTGGTAGCGGGGGGAAACCAAGAGACCCAGTACTTC. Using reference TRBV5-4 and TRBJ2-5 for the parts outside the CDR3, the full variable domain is ETGVTQSPTHLIKTRGQQVTLRCSSQSGHNTVSWYQQALGQGPQFIFQYYREEENGRGNFPPRFSGLQFPNYSSELNVNALELDDSALYLCASSLVAGGNQETQYFGPGTRLLVL.

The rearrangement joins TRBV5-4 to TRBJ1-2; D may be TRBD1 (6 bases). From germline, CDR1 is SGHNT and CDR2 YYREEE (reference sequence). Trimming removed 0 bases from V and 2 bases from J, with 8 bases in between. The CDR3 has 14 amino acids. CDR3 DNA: TGTGCCAGCAGCTTGGACAGGGAGAACTATGGCTACACCTTC. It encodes CASSLDRENYGYTF.

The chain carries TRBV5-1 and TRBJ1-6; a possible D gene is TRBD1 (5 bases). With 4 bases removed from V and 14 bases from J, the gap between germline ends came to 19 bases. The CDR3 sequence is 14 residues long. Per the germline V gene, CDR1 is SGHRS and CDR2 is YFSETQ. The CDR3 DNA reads TGCGCCAGCAGCCTGGGACGGGAGATTTTAACCCTCCACTTT. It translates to CASSLGREILTLHF.

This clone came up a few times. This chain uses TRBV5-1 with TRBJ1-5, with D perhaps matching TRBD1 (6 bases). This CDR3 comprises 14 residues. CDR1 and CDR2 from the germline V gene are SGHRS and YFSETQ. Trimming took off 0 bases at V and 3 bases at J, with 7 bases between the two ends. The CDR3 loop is CASSLGDINQPQHF. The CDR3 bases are TGCGCCAGCAGCTTGGGGGACATCAATCAGCCCCAGCATTTT.

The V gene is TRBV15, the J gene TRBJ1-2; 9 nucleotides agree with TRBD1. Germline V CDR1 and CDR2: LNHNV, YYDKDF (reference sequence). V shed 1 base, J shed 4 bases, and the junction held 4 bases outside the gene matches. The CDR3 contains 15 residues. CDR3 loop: CATSRGGQGTYGYTF. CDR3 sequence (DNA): TGTGCCACCAGCAGAGGGGGACAGGGAACCTATGGCTACACCTTC.

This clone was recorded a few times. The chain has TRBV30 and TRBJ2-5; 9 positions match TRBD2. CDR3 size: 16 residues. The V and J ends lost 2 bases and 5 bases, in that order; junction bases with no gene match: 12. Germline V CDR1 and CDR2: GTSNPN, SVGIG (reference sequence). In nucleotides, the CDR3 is TGTGCCTGGAGTAATTACAGGCGGGGGGGCAGGGAGACCCAGTACTTC. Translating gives CAWSNYRRGGRETQYF.

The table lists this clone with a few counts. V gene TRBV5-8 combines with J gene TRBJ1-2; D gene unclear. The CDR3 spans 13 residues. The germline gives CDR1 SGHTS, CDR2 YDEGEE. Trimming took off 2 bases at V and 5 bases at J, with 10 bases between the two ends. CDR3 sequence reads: CASSFREEYGYTF. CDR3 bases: TGTGCCAGCAGCTTTAGGGAGGAGTATGGCTACACCTTC.

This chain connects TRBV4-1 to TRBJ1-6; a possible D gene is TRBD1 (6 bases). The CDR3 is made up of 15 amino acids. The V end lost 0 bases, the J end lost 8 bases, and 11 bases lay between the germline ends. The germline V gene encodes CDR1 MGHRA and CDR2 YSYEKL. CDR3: CASSQDGRGDSPLHF. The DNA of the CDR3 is TGCGCCAGCAGCCAAGATGGCAGGGGAGATTCACCCCTCCACTTT.

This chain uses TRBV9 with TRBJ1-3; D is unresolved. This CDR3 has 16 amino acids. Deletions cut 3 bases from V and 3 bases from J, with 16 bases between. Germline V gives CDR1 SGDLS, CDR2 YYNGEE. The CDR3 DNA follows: TGTGCCAGCAGCGGACCGCGGGAGTCAGGTGGAAACACCATATATTTT. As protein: CASSGPRESGGNTIYF.

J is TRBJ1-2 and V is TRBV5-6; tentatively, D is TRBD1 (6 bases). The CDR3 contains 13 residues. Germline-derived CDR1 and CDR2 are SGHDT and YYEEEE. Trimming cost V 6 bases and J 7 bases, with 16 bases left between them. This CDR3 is CASTLTPQGGYTF. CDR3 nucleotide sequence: TGTGCCAGCACCCTAACGCCACAGGGTGGCTACACCTTC.

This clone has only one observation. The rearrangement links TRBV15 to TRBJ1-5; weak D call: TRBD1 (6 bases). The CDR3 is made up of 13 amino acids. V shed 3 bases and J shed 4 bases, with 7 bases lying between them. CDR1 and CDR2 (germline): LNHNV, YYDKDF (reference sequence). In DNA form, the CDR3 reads TGTGCCACCAGCAGGCAGGGGAATCAGCCCCAGCATTTT. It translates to CATSRQGNQPQHF.

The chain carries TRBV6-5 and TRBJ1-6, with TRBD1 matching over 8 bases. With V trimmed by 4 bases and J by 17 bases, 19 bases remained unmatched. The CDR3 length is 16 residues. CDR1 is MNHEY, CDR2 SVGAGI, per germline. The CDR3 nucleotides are TGTGCCAGCAGTTTGGCCCCCCGCGACAGGGGCTTAAGGGTCCACTTT. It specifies CASSLAPRDRGLRVHF.

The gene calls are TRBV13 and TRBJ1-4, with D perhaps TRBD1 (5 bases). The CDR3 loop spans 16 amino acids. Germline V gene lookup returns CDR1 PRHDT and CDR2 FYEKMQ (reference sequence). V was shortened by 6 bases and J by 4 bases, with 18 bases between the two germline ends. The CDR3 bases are TGTGCCAGCAGTTCAACCTCGACAGTAAATAATGAAAAACTGTTTTTT. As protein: CASSSTSTVNNEKLFF. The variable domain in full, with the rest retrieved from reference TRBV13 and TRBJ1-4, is AAGVIQSPRHLIKEKRETATLKCYPIPRHDTVYWYQQGPGQDPQFLISFYEKMQSDKGSIPDRFSAQQFSDYHSELNMSSLELGDSALYFCASSSTSTVNNEKLFFGSGTQLSVL.

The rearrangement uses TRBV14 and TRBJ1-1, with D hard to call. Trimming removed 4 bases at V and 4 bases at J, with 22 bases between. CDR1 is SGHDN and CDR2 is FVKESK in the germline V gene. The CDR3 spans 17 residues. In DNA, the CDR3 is TGTGCCAGCAGCCCGGTGGGGAGCCGCATTGATGGCACTGAAGCTTTCTTT. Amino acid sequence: CASSPVGSRIDGTEAFF.

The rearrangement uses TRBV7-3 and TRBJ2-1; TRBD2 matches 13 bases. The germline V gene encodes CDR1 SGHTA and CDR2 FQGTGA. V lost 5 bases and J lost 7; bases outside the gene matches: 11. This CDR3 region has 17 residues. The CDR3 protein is CASSTPQLAGGKNEQFF. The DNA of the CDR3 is TGTGCCAGCAGCACTCCTCAACTAGCGGGGGGGAAAAATGAGCAGTTCTTC.

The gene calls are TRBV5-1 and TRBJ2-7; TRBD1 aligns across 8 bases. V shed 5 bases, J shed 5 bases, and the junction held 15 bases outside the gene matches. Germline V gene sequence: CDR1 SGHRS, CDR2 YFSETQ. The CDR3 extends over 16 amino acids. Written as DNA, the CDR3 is TGCGCCAGCAGGATGCTTGTCGACAGGGGAGTCCACGAGCAGTACTTC. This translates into CASRMLVDRGVHEQYF.

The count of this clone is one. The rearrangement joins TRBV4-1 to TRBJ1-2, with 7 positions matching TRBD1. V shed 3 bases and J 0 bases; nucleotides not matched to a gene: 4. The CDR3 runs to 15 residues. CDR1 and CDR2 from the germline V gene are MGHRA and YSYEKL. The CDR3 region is CASSQPTGPNYGYTF. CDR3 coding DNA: TGCGCCAGCAGCCAGCCGACAGGGCCTAACTATGGCTACACCTTC.

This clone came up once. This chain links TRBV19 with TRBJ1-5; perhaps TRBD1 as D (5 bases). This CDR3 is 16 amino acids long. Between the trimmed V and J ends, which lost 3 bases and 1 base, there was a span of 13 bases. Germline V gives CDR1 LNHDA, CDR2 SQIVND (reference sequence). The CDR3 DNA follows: TGTGCCAGTAGTATTACCCAGGGTAGGAGCAATCAGCCCCAGCATTTT. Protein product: CASSITQGRSNQPQHF.

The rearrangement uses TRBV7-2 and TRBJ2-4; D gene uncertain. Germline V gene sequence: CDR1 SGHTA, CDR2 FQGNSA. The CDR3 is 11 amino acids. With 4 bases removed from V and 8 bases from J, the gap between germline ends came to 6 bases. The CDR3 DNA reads TGTGCCAGCAGCTCCCGGGACATTCAGTACTTC. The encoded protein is CASSSRDIQYF.

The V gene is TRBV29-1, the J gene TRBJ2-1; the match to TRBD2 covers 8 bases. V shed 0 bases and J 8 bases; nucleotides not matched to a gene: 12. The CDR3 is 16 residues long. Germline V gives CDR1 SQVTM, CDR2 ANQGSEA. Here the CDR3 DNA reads TGCAGCGTTGAAGAGGGAGCGGGGGTTGGCAACTATGAGCAGTTCTTC. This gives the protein CSVEEGAGVGNYEQFF.

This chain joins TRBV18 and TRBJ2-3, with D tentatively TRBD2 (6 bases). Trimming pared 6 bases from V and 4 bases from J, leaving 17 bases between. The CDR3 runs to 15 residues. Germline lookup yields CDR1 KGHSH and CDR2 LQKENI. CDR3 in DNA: TGTGCCAGCTCCCCCGGGAGCGAGGAAGCAGATACGCAGTATTTT. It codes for CASSPGSEEADTQYF.

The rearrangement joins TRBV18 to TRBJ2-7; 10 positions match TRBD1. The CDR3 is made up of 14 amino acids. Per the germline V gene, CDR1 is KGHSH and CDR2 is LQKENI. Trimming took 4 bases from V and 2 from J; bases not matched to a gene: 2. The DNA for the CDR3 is TGTGCCAGCTCACGGGACAGGGGTCCCTACGAGCAGTACTTC. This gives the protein CASSRDRGPYEQYF.

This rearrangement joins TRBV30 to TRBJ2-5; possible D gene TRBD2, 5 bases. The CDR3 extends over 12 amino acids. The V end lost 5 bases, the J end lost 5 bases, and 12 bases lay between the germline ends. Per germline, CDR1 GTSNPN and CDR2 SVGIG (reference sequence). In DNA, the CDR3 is TGTGCCTGGGGTAAAGGGAGCGAGACCCAGTACTTC. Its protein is CAWGKGSETQYF.

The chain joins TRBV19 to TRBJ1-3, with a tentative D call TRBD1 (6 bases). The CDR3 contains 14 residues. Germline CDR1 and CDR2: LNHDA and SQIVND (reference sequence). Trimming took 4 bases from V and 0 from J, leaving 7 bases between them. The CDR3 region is CASSSRGSGNTIYF. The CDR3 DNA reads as TGTGCCAGTAGTAGCAGGGGCTCTGGAAACACCATATATTTT.